The next 4 T cell receptor beta chains were all read from a single sample in a study of T cells in Graves' hyperthyroidism and ophthalmopathy. RNA transcripts served as the template for amplifying TCR beta CDR3 regions. Carried out on the TCR CDR3, a first-round RT-PCR used the HTBI primer set. One entry per CDR3 protein, called by TCRdb with MiXCR from the multiplex PCR reads. Of more than 550,000 distinct CDR3 sequences listed, approximately 18% are singletons. Sequenced sample: blood. The receptor set was obtained from a woman in her fifties or sixties with Graves' hyperthyroidism that later progressed to Graves' ophthalmopathy.

This clonotype was detected a few times. This sequence joins TRBV7-2 and TRBJ2-2, with 11 bases aligning to TRBD1. The length of the CDR3 is 15 residues. The J segment lost 6 bases and the V segment lost 2 bases, leaving 2 bases of the junction unmatched. CDR1 is SGHTA, CDR2 FQGNSA, per germline. CDR3 amino acids: CASSLKGQGAGELFF. The CDR3 nucleotides read TGTGCCAGCAGCTTAAAGGGACAGGGGGCCGGGGAGCTGTTTTTT.

This clonotype was detected a few times. This chain uses TRBV7-6 with TRBJ1-2; 8 bases agree with TRBD1. Trimming removed 4 bases from V and 3 bases from J; junction bases left unmatched: 13. This CDR3 region has 17 residues. Germline-derived CDR1 and CDR2 are SGHVS and FNYEAQ. The CDR3: CASSSPGPSGQDYGYTF. The DNA for the CDR3 is TGTGCCAGCAGCTCTCCGGGACCCTCGGGACAGGACTATGGCTACACCTTC.

Note on this clonotype: Its ends do not fully match the called genes, so a read error is possible. The J gene is TRBJ1-3, the V gene TRBV3-1; perhaps TRBD1 as D (5 bases). Germline CDR1 and CDR2: LGHDT and YNNKEL (reference sequence). The CDR3 totals 15 residues. CDR3 bases: TGTGTCAGCAGCCAGGGTCTGGTTTCTGGAAACACCATATATTTT. It yields the protein CVSSQGLVSGNTIYF.

This clonotype occurred a few times. A junction boundary mismatches the germline segment, possibly from a read error. The chain employs TRBV7-6 and TRBJ1-1; 11 bases align to TRBD1. Per germline, CDR1 SGHVS and CDR2 FNYEAQ. The CDR3 extends over 17 amino acids. CDR3 sequence: CAGSERTGGAVVTEAFF. The CDR3 DNA reads TGTGCCGGCAGCGAGAGGACAGGGGGCGCGGTAGTAACTGAAGCTTTCTTT.